The 25 T cell receptor beta chains presented below share a single source sample, sequenced in a study of blood T cell repertoires in COVID-19. Clones were read by immunoSEQ multiplex PCR, and TCRdb kept only the in-frame ones, dropping some. This repertoire shows under 200,000 clones, roughly 83% found once; its top ten account for 9.1%. Sequenced: peripheral blood. The origin of the receptors is a woman older than 75 with active or convalescent COVID-19.

The V gene is TRBV9, the J gene TRBJ1-2; 7 bases fit TRBD1. Germline V CDR1 and CDR2: SGDLS, YYNGEE. V gave up 3 bases and J gave up 6 bases; unmatched junction bases: 11. This CDR3 contains 15 residues. CDR3 sequence: CASSALLDRANGYTF. The CDR3 nucleotides are TGTGCCAGCAGCGCCTTACTCGACAGGGCCAATGGCTACACCTTC.

The chain has TRBV6-2 or TRBV6-3 and TRBJ2-1; 12 nucleotides line up with TRBD2. V was pared by 5 bases and J by 4 bases, with 3 bases of the junction left unmatched. From germline, CDR1 is MNHEY and CDR2 SVGEGT. The CDR3 sequence is 15 residues long. The DNA for the CDR3 is TGTGCCAGCAGTAAGACTAGCGGGGGATACAATGAGCAGTTCTTC. Translated, it gives CASSKTSGGYNEQFF.

The rearrangement uses TRBV5-8 and TRBJ2-2; D is ambiguous. The length of the CDR3 is 15 residues. V dropped 4 bases and J dropped 2 bases, with 12 bases sitting between them. CDR1 is SGHTS, CDR2 YDEGEE, per germline. The CDR3 is CASSPRSGNTGELFF. For the CDR3, the DNA is TGTGCCAGCAGCCCCAGGTCCGGAAACACCGGGGAGCTGTTTTTT. The variable domain in full, with the rest retrieved from reference TRBV5-8 and TRBJ2-2, is EAGVTQSPTHLIKTRGQQATLRCSPISGHTSVYWYQQALGLGLQFLLWYDEGEERNRGNFPPRFSGRQFPNYSSELNVNALELEDSALYLCASSPRSGNTGELFFGEGSRLTVL.

V gene TRBV5-1 combines with J gene TRBJ1-1; 8 bases fit TRBD1. Germline V gives CDR1 SGHRS, CDR2 YFSETQ. The CDR3 totals 16 residues. Trimming at V came to 0 bases and at J to 0 bases, leaving 4 bases not matched to a gene. Written as DNA, the CDR3 is TGCGCCAGCAGCTTGGCAGGGGGCACTATGAACACTGAAGCTTTCTTT. This gives the protein CASSLAGGTMNTEAFF.

The chain has TRBV3-1 (or the pseudogene TRBV3-2) and TRBJ2-3, with 12 bases that match TRBD2. The CDR3 spans 17 residues. Germline values: CDR1 LGHDT, CDR2 YNNKEL (reference sequence). J was trimmed by 2 bases and V by 4 bases; bases with no gene match: 7. DNA for the CDR3: TGTGCCAGCAGCCGTTCGGGACTAGCGGGTTCCACAGATACGCAGTATTTT. Translation gives CASSRSGLAGSTDTQYF.

This chain joins TRBV27 and TRBJ1-2; 9 nucleotides align to TRBD1. The CDR3 is made up of 16 amino acids. Germline assignment: CDR1 MNHEY and CDR2 SMNVEV (reference sequence). Unmatched junction bases numbered 14, after V lost 5 bases and J lost 7 bases. The CDR3 DNA sequence: TGTGCCAGCAGTACAAAGGGACCACAGGGGGCGGGTGGCTACACCTTC. It yields the protein CASSTKGPQGAGGYTF.

In the case of this clone: Within the sample, other DNA sequences also encode this same CDR3. V is TRBV6-5 and J is TRBJ1-6, with TRBD1 matching 8 bases. The length of the CDR3 is 14 residues. V shed 6 bases and J 7 bases; nucleotides not matched to a gene: 5. Germline CDR1 is MNHEY and CDR2 is SVGAGI. The CDR3 protein is CASSRGQGNSPLHF. The CDR3 nucleotides are TGTGCCAGCAGCCGAGGACAGGGAAATTCACCCCTCCACTTT.

The V gene is TRBV12-3 or TRBV12-4, the J gene TRBJ1-3; D gene uncertain. The CDR3 extends over 13 amino acids. The ends were cut back, 3 bases at V and 0 bases at J, with 3 bases in the middle. DNA for the CDR3: TGTGCCAGCAGTTTTAGCTCTGGAAACACCATATATTTT. Translated: CASSFSSGNTIYF.

In this sample, this clone turned up a few times. The chain is built from TRBV7-2 and TRBJ2-7; no definite D call. Germline assignment: CDR1 SGHTA and CDR2 FQGNSA. The CDR3 runs 13 residues. V was trimmed by 2 bases and J by 3 bases, leaving 8 bases between them. CDR3 in DNA: TGTGCCAGCAGCTTAAGCACTTTCTACGAGCAGTACTTC. Protein product: CASSLSTFYEQYF.

V is TRBV4-3 and J is TRBJ1-2; D ambiguous. V shed 5 bases and J shed 0 bases, with 7 bases lying between them. CDR1 is LGHNA, CDR2 YSLEER, per germline. The CDR3 contains 13 residues. As DNA, the CDR3 is TGCGCCAGCAGCACCGGAGCTAACTATGGCTACACCTTC. Residues: CASSTGANYGYTF.

This chain connects TRBV5-1 to TRBJ2-5; 9 nucleotides align to TRBD1. This CDR3 contains 15 residues. The V and J ends lost 4 bases and 2 bases, in that order; junction bases with no gene match: 6. CDR1 is SGHRS and CDR2 is YFSETQ in the germline V gene. This CDR3 is CASSPPGQGQETQYF. CDR3 DNA: TGCGCCAGCAGCCCCCCGGGACAGGGTCAAGAGACCCAGTACTTC.

The genes are TRBV19 and TRBJ2-3; 7 bases agree with TRBD2. CDR3 length: 18 residues. V lost 3 bases to trimming and J lost 5 bases; unmatched junction nucleotides: 17. Germline lookup yields CDR1 LNHDA and CDR2 SQIVND (reference sequence). CDR3 sequence reads: CASSIGGSGFSGGDTQYF. Here the CDR3 DNA reads TGTGCCAGTAGTATTGGGGGGAGTGGGTTCTCGGGAGGAGATACGCAGTATTTT.

The V gene is TRBV4-1, the J gene TRBJ1-2; D unresolved. Germline CDR1 and CDR2: MGHRA and YSYEKL. Trimming left V 2 bases short and J 5 bases short, with 6 bases between. This CDR3 has 12 amino acids. The CDR3 spells CASSQNPYGYTF. CDR3 DNA sequence: TGCGCCAGCAGCCAAAATCCTTATGGCTACACCTTC.

The chain has TRBV5-1 and TRBJ2-6, with 9 bases that match TRBD1. CDR1 and CDR2 (germline): SGHRS, YFSETQ. J was trimmed by 1 base and V by 3 bases; bases with no gene match: 11. The CDR3 extends over 19 amino acids. This CDR3 reads CASSSGTGYYVSGANVLTF. CDR3 sequence (DNA): TGCGCCAGCAGCTCCGGGACAGGGTATTATGTTTCTGGGGCCAACGTCCTGACTTTC. The full variable domain, with the rest looked up from reference TRBV5-1 and TRBJ2-6, is KAGVTQTPRYLIKTRGQQVTLSCSPISGHRSVSWYQQTPGQGLQFLFEYFSETQRNKGNFPGRFSGRQFSNSRSEMNVSTLELGDSALYLCASSSGTGYYVSGANVLTFGAGSRLTVL.

The chain couples TRBV6-6 to TRBJ2-1; D possibly corresponds to TRBD2 (7 bases). Trimming left V 5 bases short and J 8 bases short, with 10 bases between. Germline V gene sequence: CDR1 MNHNY, CDR2 SVGAGI (reference sequence). This CDR3 has 12 amino acids. The CDR3 DNA is TGTGCCAGCAGTACAGGGAGGGATGAGCAGTTCTTC. Translating gives CASSTGRDEQFF.

The V call is TRBV18, the J call TRBJ2-7; 8 nucleotides match TRBD1. With 5 bases clipped from V and 5 bases from J, the junction kept 11 bases outside the gene matches. The CDR3 runs 15 residues. Germline CDR1 reads KGHSH; CDR2 reads LQKENI. The CDR3 protein is CASSSTRTGFNEQYF. As DNA, the CDR3 is TGTGCCAGCTCATCCACTCGGACAGGGTTCAACGAGCAGTACTTC.

The chain carries TRBV10-3 and TRBJ1-5, with D unclear. V lost 3 bases to trimming and J lost 5 bases, with 17 bases between them. CDR3 length: 16 residues. Germline V gene data show CDR1 as ENHRY and CDR2 as SYGVKD. This chain's CDR3 is CAISENSYQTYQPQHF. The CDR3, as DNA: TGTGCCATCAGTGAAAACAGCTATCAGACCTATCAGCCCCAGCATTTT.

The rearrangement uses TRBV2 and TRBJ1-6, with 9 positions matching TRBD1. Germline loops: CDR1 SNHLY, CDR2 FYNNEI. The junction had 7 bases not matched to a gene; V was cut back by 6 bases and J by 10 bases. CDR3 size: 14 residues. The CDR3 DNA follows: TGTGCCAGCAGCAGGGACAGGGAGGGGTCACCCCTCCACTTT. Its protein product is CASSRDREGSPLHF.

This chain connects TRBV19 to TRBJ2-5; D gene uncertain. This CDR3 has 14 residues. V was clipped by 5 bases and J by 4 bases, with 14 bases between them. Germline V gene lookup returns CDR1 LNHDA and CDR2 SQIVND (reference sequence). The DNA for the CDR3 is TGTGCCAGTAGTCCTTCCGGGTATGGAGAGACCCAGTACTTC. Translated: CASSPSGYGETQYF. Supplemented by reference TRBV19 and TRBJ2-5, the full variable domain reads DGGITQSPKYLFRKEGQNVTLSCEQNLNHDAMYWYRQDPGQGLRLIYYSQIVNDFQKGDIAEGYSVSREKKESFPLTVTSAQKNPTAFYLCASSPSGYGETQYFGPGTRLLVL.

This clone was counted once. CDR3 DNA sequence: TGTGCCAGCAGAGCCAGGACAGCCTCTACCGGCTACACCTTC. Encoded protein: CASRARTASTGYTF. V is TRBV7-2 and J is TRBJ1-2; TRBD1 might be the D (6 bases). Per germline, CDR1 SGHTA and CDR2 FQGNSA. Between the trimmed V and J ends, which lost 6 bases and 8 bases, there was a span of 19 bases. CDR3 length: 14 amino acids.

V gene TRBV12-3 or TRBV12-4 combines with J gene TRBJ1-3; perhaps TRBD1 as D (5 bases). The CDR3 extends over 13 amino acids. Trimming cost V 6 bases and J 7 bases, with 13 bases left between them. For the CDR3, the DNA is TGTGCCAGCAGCTCCGGACACCGGAACACCATATATTTT. This translates into CASSSGHRNTIYF.

This clone was seen just once. The chain uses TRBV2 and TRBJ1-2; 10 positions match TRBD1. This CDR3 comprises 16 residues. Germline V CDR1 and CDR2: SNHLY, FYNNEI. V lost 7 bases and J lost 8; bases outside the gene matches: 16. The CDR3 sequence: CASTLVGGTGVRGYTF. In DNA form, the CDR3 reads TGTGCCAGCACTCTCGTTGGGGGGACAGGGGTCCGAGGCTACACCTTC. Full variable domain (missing parts from reference TRBV2 and TRBJ1-2): EPEVTQTPSHQVTQMGQEVILRCVPISNHLYFYWYRQILGQKVEFLVSFYNNEISEKSEIFDDQFSVERPDGSNFTLKIRSTKLEDSAMYFCASTLVGGTGVRGYTFGSGTRLTVV.

This chain joins TRBV18 and TRBJ1-4; 10 bases map to TRBD1. CDR3 length: 15 residues. V shed 5 bases and J 7 bases; nucleotides not matched to a gene: 7. CDR1 is KGHSH and CDR2 is LQKENI in the germline V gene. The CDR3 DNA reads as TGTGCCAGCTCAACCCGGACAGGGGGGAGTGAAAAACTGTTTTTT. Translating gives CASSTRTGGSEKLFF.

The V gene is TRBV19, the J gene TRBJ1-4, with D maybe TRBD1 (6 bases). V dropped 2 bases and J dropped 7 bases, with 14 bases sitting between them. The CDR3 sequence is 15 residues long. Germline CDR1 and CDR2: LNHDA and SQIVND (reference sequence). CDR3 loop: CASSIRTALLEKLFF. CDR3 DNA sequence: TGTGCCAGTAGTATAAGGACAGCCCTTCTTGAAAAACTGTTTTTT.

V usage is TRBV19 and J usage is TRBJ1-5, with D possibly matching TRBD1 (6 bases). This CDR3 is built from 15 residues. V lost 7 bases and J lost 7, with 20 bases in between. In germline, CDR1 is LNHDA, CDR2 SQIVND (reference sequence). The CDR3 spells CASTSPQTGRQPQHF. The CDR3 bases are TGTGCCAGTACCTCCCCCCAGACAGGACGACAGCCCCAGCATTTT.